This is a list of T cell receptor beta chains from one sample in a study of T cell changes during pregnancy in multiple sclerosis. Profiling relied on immunoSEQ multiplex PCR, and the TCRdb table lists in-frame clones only, not all of them. Found here are 55,000 to 65,000 clones, around nine tenths of them singletons; the top ten hold 1.4%. Sequenced material: peripheral blood, taken in the second trimester of pregnancy. The source is a female donor with multiple sclerosis, enrolled in a pregnancy study. CDR3s include the opening cysteine and the closing phenylalanine or tryptophan.

TRBJ2-7 | TRBV7-9 | CASSEDQGGWAYEQYF
TRBJ1-4 | TRBV11-2 | CASSPRRGNEKLFF
TRBJ1-4 | TRBV7-2 | CASSVYRNEKLFF
TRBJ1-1 | TRBV7-2 | CASSSTRDSEAFF
TRBJ1-1 | TRBV5-1 | CASSFGVPYTEAFF
TRBJ2-3 | TRBV6-4 | CASSDEAGRSTDTQYF
TRBJ1-3 | TRBV4-1 | CASSHLRVSGNTIYF
TRBJ2-5 | TRBV4-1 | CASSQRTRQETQYF
TRBJ1-2 | TRBV30 | CAWSTQGYYGYTF
TRBJ1-1 | TRBV30 | CAWSAFGTKNTEAFF
TRBJ1-4 | TRBV5-1 | CASSSGATNEKLFF
TRBJ1-4 | TRBV5-6 | CASSTHRDRGSTNEKLFF
TRBJ2-7 | TRBV30 | CAWTPKREKQQYF
TRBJ1-2 | TRBV7-2 | CASSFDRGAYGYTF
TRBJ1-2 | TRBV7-2 | CASSLGSRVANYGYTF
TRBJ2-1 | TRBV4-2 | CASSQEGGSGYNEQFF
TRBJ1-2 | TRBV28 | CATNELRGTNYGYTF
TRBJ2-1 | TRBV7-2 | CASSLGLYNEQFF
TRBJ2-3 | TRBV7-6 | CASSIKSGRRTDTQYF
TRBJ2-7 | TRBV6-1 | CAGERGDSYEQYF
TRBJ1-2 | TRBV7-9 | CASSPLGGGIANYGYTF
TRBJ2-7 | TRBV7-9 | CASSLVKLSSYEQYF
TRBJ2-2 | TRBV5-5 | CASSLDYAGERELFF
TRBJ1-4 | TRBV19 | CASTDTGHREKLFF
TRBJ1-3 | TRBV30 | CAWSAGLLSTIYF
TRBJ2-2 | TRBV5-4 | CASSLASGKNTGELFF
TRBJ1-3 | TRBV19 | CASRRDTNTGNTIYF